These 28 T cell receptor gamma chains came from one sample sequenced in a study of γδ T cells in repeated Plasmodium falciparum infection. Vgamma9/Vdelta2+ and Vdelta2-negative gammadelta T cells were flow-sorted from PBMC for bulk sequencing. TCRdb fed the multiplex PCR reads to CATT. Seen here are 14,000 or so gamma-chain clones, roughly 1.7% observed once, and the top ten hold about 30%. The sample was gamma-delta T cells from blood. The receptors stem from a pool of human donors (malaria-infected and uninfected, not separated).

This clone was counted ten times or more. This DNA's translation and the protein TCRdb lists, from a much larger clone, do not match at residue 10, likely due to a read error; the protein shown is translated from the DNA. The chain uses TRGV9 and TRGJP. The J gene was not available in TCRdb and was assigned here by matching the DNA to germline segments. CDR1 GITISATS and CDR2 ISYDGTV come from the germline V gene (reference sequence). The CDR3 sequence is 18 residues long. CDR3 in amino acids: CALWESNPQGLGKKIKVF. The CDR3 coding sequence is TGTGCCTTGTGGGAGTCCAACCCTCAAGGGTTGGGCAAAAAAATCAAGGTATTT.

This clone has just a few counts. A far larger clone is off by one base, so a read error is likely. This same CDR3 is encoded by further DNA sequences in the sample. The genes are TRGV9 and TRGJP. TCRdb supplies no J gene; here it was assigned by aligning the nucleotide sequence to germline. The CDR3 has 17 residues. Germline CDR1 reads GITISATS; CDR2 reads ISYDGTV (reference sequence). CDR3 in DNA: TGTGCATTGTGGGACCAGGTGCGAGAGTTGGGCAAAAAAATCAAGGTATTT. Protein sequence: CALWDQVRELGKKIKVF.

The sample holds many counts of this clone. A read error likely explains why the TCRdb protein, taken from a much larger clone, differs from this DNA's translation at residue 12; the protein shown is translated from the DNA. CDR3 bases: TGTGCCTTGTGGGAGAAGGAAGTCTTCGATTATCATAAGAAACTCTTT. Its protein product is CALWEKEVFDYHKKLF. The rearrangement uses TRGV9 and TRGJ1 or TRGJ2. The CDR3 is 16 amino acids. Germline CDR1 reads GITISATS; CDR2 reads ISYDGTV (reference sequence).

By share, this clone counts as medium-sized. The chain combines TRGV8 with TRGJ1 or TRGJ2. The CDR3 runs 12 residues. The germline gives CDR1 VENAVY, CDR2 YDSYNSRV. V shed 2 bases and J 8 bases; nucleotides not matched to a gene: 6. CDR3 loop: CATWDNRHKKLF. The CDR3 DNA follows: TGTGCCACCTGGGATAATCGGCATAAGAAACTCTTT.

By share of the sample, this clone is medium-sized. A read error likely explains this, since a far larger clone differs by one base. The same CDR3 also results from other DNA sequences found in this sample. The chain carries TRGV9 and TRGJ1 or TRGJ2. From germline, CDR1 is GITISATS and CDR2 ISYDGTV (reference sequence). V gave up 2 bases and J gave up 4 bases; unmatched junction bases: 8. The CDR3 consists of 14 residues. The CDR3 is CALWEEFKYYKKLF. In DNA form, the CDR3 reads TGTGCCTTGTGGGAGGAGTTCAAATATTATAAGAAACTCTTT.

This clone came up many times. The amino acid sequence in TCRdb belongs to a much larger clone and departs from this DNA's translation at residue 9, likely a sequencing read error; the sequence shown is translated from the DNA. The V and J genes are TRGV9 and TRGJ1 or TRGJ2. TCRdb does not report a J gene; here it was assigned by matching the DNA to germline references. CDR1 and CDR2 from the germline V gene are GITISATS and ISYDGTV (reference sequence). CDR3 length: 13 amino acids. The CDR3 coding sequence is TGTGCCTTGTGGGCCTTGTATTATAATAAGAAACTCTTT. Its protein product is CALWALYYNKKLF.

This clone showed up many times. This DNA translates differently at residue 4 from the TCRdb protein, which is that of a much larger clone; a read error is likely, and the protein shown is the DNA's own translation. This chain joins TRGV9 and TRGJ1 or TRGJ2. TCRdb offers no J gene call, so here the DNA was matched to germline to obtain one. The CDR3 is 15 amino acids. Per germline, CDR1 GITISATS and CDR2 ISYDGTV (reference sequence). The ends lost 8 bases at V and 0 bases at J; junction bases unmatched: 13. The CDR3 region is CALFLYSSNYYKKLF. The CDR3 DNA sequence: TGTGCCTTGTTCCTTTATTCTTCGAATTATTATAAGAAACTCTTT.

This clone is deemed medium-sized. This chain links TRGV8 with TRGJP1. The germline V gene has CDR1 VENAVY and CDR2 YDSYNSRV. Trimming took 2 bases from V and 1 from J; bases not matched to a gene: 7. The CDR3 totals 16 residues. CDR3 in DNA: TGTGCCACCTGGGATAAGAGGGGTACCACTGGTTGGTTCAAGATATTT. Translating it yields CATWDKRGTTGWFKIF.

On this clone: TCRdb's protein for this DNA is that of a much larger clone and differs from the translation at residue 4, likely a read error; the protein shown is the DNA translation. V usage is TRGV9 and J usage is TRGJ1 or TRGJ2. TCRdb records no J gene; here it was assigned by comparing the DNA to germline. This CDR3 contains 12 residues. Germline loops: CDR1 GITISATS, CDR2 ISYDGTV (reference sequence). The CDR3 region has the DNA TGTGCCTTGCGGGAATCTCGGGGGAAGAAACTCTTT. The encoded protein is CALRESRGKKLF.

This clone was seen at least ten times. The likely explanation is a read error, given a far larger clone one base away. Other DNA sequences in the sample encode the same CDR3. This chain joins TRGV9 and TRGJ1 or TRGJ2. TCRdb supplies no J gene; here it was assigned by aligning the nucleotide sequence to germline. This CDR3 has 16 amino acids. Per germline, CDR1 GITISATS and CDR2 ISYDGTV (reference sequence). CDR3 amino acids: CALWEVHYENYYKKLF. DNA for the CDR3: TGTGCCCTGTGGGAGGTCCACTACGAGAATTATTATAAGAAACTCTTT.

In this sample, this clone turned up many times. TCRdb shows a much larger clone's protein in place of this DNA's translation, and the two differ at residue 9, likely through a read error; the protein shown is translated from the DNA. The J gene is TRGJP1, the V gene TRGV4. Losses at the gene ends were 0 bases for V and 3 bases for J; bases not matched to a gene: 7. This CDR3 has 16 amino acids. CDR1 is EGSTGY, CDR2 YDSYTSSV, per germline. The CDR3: CATWDGPLPTGWFKIF. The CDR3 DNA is TGTGCCACCTGGGATGGGCCTTTGCCCACTGGTTGGTTCAAGATATTT.

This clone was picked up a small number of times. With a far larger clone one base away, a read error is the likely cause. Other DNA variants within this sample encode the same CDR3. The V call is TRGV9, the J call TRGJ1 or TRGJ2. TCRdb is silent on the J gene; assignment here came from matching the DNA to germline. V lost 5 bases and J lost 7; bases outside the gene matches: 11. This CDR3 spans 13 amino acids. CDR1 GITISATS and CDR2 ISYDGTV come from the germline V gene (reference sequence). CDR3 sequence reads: CALWVRPFYKKLF. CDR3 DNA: TGTGCCTTGTGGGTGCGGCCTTTCTATAAGAAACTCTTT.

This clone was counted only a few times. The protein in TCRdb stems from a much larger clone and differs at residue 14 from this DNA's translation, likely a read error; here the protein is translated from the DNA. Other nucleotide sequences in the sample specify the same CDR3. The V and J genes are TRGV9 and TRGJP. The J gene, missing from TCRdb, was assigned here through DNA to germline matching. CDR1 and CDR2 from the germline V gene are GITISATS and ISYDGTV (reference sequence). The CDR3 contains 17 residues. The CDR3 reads CALWEVHKELGKKTKVF. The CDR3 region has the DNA TGTGCCTTGTGGGAGGTCCATAAAGAGTTGGGCAAAAAAACCAAGGTATTT.

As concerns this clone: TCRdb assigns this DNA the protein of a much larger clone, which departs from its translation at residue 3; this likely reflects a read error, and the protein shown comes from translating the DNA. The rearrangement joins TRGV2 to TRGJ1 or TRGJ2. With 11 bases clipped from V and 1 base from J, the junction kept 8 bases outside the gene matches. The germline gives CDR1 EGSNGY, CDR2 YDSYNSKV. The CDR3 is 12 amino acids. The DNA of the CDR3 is TGTGCCATCGGGGTTAATTATTATAAGAAACTCTTT. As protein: CAIGVNYYKKLF.

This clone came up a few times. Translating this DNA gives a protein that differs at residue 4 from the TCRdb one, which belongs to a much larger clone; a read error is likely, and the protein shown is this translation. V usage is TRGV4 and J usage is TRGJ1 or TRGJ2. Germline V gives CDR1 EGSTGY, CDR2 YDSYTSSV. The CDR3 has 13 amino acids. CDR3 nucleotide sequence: TGTGCCACCGGGGATGGGCCTTCGTGGCCGAAACTCTTT. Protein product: CATGDGPSWPKLF.

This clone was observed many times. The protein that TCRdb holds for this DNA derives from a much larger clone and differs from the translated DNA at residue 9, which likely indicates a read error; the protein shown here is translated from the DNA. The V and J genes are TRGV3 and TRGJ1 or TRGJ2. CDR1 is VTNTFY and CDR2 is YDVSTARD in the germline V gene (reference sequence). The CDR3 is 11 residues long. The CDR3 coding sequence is TGTGCCACCTGGGTTTATTATAAGAGACTCTTT. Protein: CATWVYYKRLF.

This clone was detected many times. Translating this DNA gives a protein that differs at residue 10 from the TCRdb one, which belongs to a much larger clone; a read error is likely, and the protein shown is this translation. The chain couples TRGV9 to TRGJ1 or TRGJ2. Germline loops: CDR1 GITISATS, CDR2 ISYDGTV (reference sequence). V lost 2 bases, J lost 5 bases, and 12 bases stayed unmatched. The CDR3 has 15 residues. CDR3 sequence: CALWEANGGHYKKLF. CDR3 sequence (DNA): TGTGCCTTGTGGGAGGCTAACGGGGGGCATTATAAGAAACTCTTT.

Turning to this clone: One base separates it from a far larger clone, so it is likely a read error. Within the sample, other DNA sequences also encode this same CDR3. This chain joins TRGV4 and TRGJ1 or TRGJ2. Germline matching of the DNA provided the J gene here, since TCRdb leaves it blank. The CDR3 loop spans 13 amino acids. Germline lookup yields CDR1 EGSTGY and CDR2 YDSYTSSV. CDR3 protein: CATWYRDYYKKLF. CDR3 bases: TGTGCCACCTGGTACCGCGATTATTACAAGAAACTCTTT.

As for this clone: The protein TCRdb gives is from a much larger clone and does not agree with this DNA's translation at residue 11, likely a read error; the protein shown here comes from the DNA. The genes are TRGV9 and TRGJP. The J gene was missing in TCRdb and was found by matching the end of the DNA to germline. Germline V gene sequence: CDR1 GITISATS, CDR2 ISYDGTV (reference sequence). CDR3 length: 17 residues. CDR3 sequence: CALWEVPQELSKKIKVF. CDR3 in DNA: TGTGCCTTGTGGGAGGTGCCTCAAGAGTTGAGCAAAAAAATCAAGGTATTT.

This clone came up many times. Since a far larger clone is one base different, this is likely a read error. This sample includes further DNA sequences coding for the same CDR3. CDR3 in amino acids: CALWEVRRYYKKLF. CDR3 DNA: TGTGCCCTGTGGGAGGTGCGTCGTTATTATAAGAAACTCTTT. The V gene is TRGV9, the J gene TRGJ1 or TRGJ2. The CDR3 covers 14 residues. Per the germline V gene, CDR1 is GITISATS and CDR2 is ISYDGTV (reference sequence).

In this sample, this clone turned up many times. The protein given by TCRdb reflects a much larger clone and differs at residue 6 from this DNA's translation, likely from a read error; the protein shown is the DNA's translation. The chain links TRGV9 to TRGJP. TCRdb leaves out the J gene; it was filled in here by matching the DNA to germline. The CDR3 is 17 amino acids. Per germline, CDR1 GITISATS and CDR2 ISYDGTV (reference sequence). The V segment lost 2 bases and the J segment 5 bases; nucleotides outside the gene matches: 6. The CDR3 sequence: CALWEAPKELGKKIKVF. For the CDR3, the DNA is TGTGCCTTGTGGGAGGCCCCAAAAGAGTTGGGCAAAAAAATCAAGGTATTT.

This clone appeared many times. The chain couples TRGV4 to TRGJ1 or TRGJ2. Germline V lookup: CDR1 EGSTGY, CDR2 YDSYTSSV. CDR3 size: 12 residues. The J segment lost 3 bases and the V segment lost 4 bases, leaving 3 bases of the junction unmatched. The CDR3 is CATWDLYYKKLF. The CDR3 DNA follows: TGTGCCACCTGGGACCTTTATTATAAGAAACTCTTT.

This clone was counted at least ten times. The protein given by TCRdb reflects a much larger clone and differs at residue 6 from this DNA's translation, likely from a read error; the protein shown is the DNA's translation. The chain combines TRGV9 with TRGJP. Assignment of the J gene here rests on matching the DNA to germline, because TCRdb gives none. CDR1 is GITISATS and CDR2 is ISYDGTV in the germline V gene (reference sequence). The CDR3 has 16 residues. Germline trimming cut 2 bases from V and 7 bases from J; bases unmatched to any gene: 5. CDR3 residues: CALWEGNELGKKIKVF. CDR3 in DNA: TGTGCCTTGTGGGAGGGCAACGAGTTGGGCAAAAAAATCAAGGTATTT.

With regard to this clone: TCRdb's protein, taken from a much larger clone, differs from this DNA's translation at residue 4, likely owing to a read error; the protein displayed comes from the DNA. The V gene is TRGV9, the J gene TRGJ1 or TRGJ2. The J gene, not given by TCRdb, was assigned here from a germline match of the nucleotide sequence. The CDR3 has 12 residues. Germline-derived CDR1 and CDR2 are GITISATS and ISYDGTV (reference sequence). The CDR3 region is CALREVEDKKLF. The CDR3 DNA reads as TGTGCCTTGAGGGAGGTGGAGGATAAGAAACTCTTT.

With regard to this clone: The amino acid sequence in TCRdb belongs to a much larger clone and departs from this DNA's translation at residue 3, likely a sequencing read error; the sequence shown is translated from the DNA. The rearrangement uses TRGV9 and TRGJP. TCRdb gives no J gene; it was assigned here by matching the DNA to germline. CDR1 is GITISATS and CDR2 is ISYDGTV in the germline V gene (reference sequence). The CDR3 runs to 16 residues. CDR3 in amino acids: CASWEPSELGKKIKVF. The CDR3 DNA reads TGTGCCTCGTGGGAGCCCTCTGAGTTGGGCAAAAAAATCAAGGTATTT.

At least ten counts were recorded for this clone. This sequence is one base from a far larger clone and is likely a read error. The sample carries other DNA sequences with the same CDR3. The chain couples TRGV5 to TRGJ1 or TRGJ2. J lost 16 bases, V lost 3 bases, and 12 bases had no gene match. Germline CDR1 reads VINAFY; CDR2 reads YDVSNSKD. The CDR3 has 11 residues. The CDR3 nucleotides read TGTGCCACCTGGGACCGAGCGACGAAGCTCTTT. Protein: CATWDRATKLF.

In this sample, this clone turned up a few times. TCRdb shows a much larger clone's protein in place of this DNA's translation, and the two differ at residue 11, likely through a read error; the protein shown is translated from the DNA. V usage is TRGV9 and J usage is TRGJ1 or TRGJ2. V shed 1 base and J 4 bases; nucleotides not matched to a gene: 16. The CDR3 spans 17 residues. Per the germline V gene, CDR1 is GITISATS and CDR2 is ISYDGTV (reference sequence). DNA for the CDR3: TGTGCCTTGTGGGAGGTCCCTCCATCAGAAAAGTATTATAAGAAACTCTTT. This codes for CALWEVPPSEKYYKKLF.

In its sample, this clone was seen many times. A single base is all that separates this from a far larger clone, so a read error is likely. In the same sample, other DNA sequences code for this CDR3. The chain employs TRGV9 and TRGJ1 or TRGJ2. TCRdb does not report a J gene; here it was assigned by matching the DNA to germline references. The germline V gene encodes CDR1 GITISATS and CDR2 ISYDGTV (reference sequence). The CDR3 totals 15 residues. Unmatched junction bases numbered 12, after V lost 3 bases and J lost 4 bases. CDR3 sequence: CALWELPIFYYKKLF. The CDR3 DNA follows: TGTGCCTTGTGGGAGTTGCCGATCTTCTATTATAAGAAACTCTTT.